This T cell receptor beta chain was sequenced for a study of radiation and T cells in renal cell carcinoma. Study details: Nephrectomy followed 15 Gy stereotactic body radiation by 4 weeks. Overall study results and limits: Without pretreatment biopsies, baseline tumor clonotype presence was undetermined.

The length of the CDR3 is 14 residues. Germline CDR1 reads SGHTA; CDR2 reads FQGNSA. V shed 1 base and J shed 8 bases, with 14 bases lying between them. Time point indicated: blood 2 weeks post-SBRT. Specified treatment: 15 Gy SBRT to primary tumor, nephrectomy 4 weeks later. After SBRT, blood was collected at 2 and 4 weeks, plus baseline. Details on this clone: Its antigen remains unknown.

Assay used: immunoSEQ multiplex PCR; TCRdb lists only in-frame clones, some missing. Among 70,000 to 80,000 clones listed, 80% to 90% were seen once. This clonotype originated in a woman aged 45-65 years with renal cell carcinoma. The gene calls are TRBV7-2 and TRBJ1-2; D remains ambiguous. The sample here was blood, taken from a patient whose treatment included radiotherapy and nephrectomy. DNA of the CDR3: TGTGCCAGCAGCTTAGTTCTCGCGGAGTGGGGCTACACCTTC. It yields the protein CASSLVLAEWGYTF.